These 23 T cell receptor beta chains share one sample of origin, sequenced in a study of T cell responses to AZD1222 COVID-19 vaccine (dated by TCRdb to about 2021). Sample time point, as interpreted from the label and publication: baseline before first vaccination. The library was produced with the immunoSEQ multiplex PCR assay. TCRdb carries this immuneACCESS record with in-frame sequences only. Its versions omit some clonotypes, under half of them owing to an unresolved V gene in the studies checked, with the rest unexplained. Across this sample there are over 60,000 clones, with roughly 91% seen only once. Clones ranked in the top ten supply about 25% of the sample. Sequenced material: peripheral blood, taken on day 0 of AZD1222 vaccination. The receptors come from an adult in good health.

The CDR3 region is CASIYRGTGELFF. CDR3 DNA sequence: TGTGCCAGCATCTACAGGGGCACCGGGGAGCTGTTTTTT. The chain is built from TRBV6-4 and TRBJ2-2; 7 bases match TRBD1. Germline V gene sequence: CDR1 MRHNA, CDR2 SNTAGT. The CDR3 runs to 13 residues. With V trimmed by 7 bases and J by 4 bases, 3 bases remained unmatched.

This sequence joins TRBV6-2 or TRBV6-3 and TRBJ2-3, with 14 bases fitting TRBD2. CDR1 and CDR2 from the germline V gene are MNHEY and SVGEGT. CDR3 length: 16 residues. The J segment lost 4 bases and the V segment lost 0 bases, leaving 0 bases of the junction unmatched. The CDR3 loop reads CASSYSTSGGADTQYF. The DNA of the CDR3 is TGTGCCAGCAGTTACTCGACTAGCGGGGGGGCAGATACGCAGTATTTT.

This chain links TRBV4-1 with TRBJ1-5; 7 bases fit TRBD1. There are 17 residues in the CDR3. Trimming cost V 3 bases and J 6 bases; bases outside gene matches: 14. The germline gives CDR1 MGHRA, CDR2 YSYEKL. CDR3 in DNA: TGCGCCAGCAGCCATAATACGGCGGGACAGACTCCTCAGCCCCAGCATTTT. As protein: CASSHNTAGQTPQPQHF.

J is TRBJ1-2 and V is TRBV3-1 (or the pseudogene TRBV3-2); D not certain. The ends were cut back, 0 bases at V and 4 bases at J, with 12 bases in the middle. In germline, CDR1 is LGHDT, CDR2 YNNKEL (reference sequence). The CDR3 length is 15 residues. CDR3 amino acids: CASSQEEGPFYGYTF. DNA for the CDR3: TGTGCCAGCAGCCAAGAGGAGGGCCCGTTCTATGGCTACACCTTC.

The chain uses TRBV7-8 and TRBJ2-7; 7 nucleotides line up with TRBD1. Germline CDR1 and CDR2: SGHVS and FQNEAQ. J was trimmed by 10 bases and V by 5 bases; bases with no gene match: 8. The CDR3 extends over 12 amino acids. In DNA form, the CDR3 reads TGTGCCAGCAGCCCTGACAGGGAGAAACAGTACTTC. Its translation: CASSPDREKQYF.

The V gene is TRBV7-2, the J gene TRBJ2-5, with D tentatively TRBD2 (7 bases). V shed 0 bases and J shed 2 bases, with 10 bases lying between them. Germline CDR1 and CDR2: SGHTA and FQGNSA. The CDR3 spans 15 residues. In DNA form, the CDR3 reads TGTGCCAGCAGCTTAGCGGGGAGGGGGCAAGAGACCCAGTACTTC. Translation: CASSLAGRGQETQYF.

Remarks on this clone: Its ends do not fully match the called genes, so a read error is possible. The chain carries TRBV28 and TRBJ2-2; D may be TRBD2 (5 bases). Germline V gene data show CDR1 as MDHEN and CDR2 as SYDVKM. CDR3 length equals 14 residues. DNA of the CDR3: TGTGCCAGCAGTGTATGGGAGAGGCCCGGGGAGCTGTTTTTT. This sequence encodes CASSVWERPGELFF.

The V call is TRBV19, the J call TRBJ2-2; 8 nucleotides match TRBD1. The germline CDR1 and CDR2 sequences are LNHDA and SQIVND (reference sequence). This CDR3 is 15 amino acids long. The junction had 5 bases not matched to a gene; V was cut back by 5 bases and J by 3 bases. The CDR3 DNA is TGTGCCAGTAGTGAGACAGGGGACGACACCGGGGAGCTGTTTTTT. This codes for CASSETGDDTGELFF.

CDR3 amino acids: CASSFGESLFSNQPQHF. In nucleotides, the CDR3 is TGTGCCAGCAGCTTCGGGGAATCCCTCTTTAGCAATCAGCCCCAGCATTTT. The gene calls are TRBV7-8 and TRBJ1-5; D remains ambiguous. V lost 3 bases and J lost 0, with 15 bases in between. The CDR3 runs 17 residues. The germline V gene has CDR1 SGHVS and CDR2 FQNEAQ.

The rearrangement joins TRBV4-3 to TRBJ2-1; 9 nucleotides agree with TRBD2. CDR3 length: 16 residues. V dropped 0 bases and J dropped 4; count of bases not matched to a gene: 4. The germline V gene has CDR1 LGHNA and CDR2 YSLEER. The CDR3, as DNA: TGCGCCAGCAGCCAAGACGGGACTAGCATTTACAATGAGCAGTTCTTC. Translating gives CASSQDGTSIYNEQFF.

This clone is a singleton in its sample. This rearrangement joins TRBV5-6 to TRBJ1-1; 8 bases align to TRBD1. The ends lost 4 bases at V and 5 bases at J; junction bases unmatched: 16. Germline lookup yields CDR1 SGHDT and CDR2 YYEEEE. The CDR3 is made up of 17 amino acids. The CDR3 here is CASSEDRGLKFGTEAFF. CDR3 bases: TGTGCCAGCAGCGAAGACAGGGGTCTAAAGTTCGGTACTGAAGCTTTCTTT.

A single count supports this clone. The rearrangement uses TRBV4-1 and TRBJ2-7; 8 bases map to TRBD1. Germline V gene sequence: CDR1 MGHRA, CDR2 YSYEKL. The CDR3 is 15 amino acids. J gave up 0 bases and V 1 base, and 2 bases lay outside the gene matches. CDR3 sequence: CASSQAGQGSYEQYF. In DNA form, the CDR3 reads TGCGCCAGCAGCCAAGCAGGACAGGGCTCCTACGAGCAGTACTTC.

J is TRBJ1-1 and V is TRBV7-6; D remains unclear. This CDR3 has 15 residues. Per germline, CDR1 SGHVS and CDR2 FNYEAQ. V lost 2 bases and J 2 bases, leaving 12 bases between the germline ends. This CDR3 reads CASSLSGQINTEAFF. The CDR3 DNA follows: TGTGCCAGCAGCTTATCAGGTCAGATCAACACTGAAGCTTTCTTT.

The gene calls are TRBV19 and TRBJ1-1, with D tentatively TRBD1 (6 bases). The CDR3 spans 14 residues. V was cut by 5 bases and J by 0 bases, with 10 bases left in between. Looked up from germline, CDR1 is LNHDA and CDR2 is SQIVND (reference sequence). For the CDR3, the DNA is TGTGCCAGTAGTTTCGACAGGCTGAACACTGAAGCTTTCTTT. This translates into CASSFDRLNTEAFF.

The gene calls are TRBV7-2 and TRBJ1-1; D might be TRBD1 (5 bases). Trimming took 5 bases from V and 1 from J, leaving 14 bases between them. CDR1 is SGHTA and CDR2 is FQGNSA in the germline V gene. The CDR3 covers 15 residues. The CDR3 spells CASSPGGSKNTEAFF. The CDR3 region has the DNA TGTGCCAGCAGCCCTGGGGGGAGCAAGAACACTGAAGCTTTCTTT.

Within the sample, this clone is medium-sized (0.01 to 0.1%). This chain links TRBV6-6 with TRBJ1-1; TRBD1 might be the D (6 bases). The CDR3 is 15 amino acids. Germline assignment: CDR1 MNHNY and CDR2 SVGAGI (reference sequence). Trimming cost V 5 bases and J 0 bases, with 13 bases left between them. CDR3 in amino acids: CASSTWDTLNTEAFF. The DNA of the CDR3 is TGTGCCAGCAGTACATGGGACACTCTGAACACTGAAGCTTTCTTT.

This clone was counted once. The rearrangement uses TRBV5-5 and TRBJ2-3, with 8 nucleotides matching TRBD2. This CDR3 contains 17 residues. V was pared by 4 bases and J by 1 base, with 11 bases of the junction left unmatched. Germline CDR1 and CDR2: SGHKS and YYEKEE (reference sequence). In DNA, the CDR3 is TGTGCCAGCAGCGGAGAGGGACTAGTCGTTCGCACAGATACGCAGTATTTT. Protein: CASSGEGLVVRTDTQYF.

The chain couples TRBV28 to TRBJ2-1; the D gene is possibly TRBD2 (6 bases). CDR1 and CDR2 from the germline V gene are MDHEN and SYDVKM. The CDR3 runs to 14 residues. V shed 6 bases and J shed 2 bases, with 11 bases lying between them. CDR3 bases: TGTGCCAGCAGGCCGGGACTGCCCTACAATGAGCAGTTCTTC. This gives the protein CASRPGLPYNEQFF.

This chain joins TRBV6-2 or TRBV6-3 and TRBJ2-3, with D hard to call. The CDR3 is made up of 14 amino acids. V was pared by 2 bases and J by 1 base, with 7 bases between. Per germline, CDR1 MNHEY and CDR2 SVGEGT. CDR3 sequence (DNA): TGTGCCAGCAGTTACATACGGGGCACAGATACGCAGTATTTT. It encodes CASSYIRGTDTQYF.

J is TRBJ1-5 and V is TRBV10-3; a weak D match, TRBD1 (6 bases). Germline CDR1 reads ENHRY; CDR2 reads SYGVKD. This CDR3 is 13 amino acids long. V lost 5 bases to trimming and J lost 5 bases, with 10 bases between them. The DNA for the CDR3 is TGTGCCATCAGTCCGGACAGAGATCAGCCCCAGCATTTT. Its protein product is CAISPDRDQPQHF.

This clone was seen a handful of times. CDR3 DNA: TGTGCCAGCAGCCAAGATCTAGGGGGAGGCGGGGAGCTGTTTTTT. Translation gives CASSQDLGGGGELFF. This sequence joins TRBV4-2 and TRBJ2-2; perhaps D is TRBD1 or TRBD2 (6 bases each). Trimming shortened V by 0 bases and J by 7 bases, and 12 bases separated the two germline ends. The CDR3 runs to 15 residues. The germline V gene has CDR1 LGHNA and CDR2 YNFKEQ.

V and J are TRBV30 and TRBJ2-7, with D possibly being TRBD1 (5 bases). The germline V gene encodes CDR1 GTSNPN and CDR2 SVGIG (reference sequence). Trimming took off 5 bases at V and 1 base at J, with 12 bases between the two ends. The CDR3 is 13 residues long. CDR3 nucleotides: TGTGCCTGGGATCCAGGGAAATCCTACGAGCAGTACTTC. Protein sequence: CAWDPGKSYEQYF.

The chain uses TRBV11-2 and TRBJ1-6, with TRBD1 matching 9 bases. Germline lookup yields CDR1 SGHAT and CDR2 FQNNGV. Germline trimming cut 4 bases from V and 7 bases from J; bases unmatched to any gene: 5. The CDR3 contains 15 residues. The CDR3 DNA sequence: TGTGCCAGCAGCTCTACCGGGACAGGGAATTCACCCCTCCACTTT. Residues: CASSSTGTGNSPLHF.